Each of the 4 T cell receptor beta chains below was sequenced from the same sample in a study of T cell responses to AZD1222 COVID-19 vaccine. This table comes from immunoSEQ multiplex PCR, and its TCRdb copy is limited to in-frame clones, with some not included. The table records some 120,000 clones, 70% to 90% of them present only once. Sample: peripheral blood, taken on day 0 of AZD1222 vaccination. Receptors were obtained from an adult in good health.

With regard to this clone: At the DNA level, this CDR3 is encoded by other sequences in the same sample as well. This chain links TRBV12-3 or TRBV12-4 with TRBJ2-1; D call uncertain. With 3 bases removed from V and 7 bases from J, the gap between germline ends came to 4 bases. The CDR3 spans 11 residues. The CDR3 DNA reads as TGTGCCAGCAGTTTCGGGAATGAGCAGTTCTTC. Its translation: CASSFGNEQFF.

The chain has TRBV6-1 and TRBJ2-7; D is unresolved. The CDR3 spans 13 residues. V gave up 2 bases and J gave up 2 bases, with 7 bases separating them. In germline, CDR1 is MNHNS, CDR2 SASEGT. The CDR3, as DNA: TGTGCCAGCAGTGAAAGCTCCCCCTACGAGCAGTACTTC. This codes for CASSESSPYEQYF.

The CDR3 sequence is CASRRQGAGELFF. CDR3 sequence (DNA): TGTGCCAGCCGGCGACAGGGGGCCGGGGAGCTGTTTTTT. The chain recombines TRBV2 with TRBJ2-2, with 9 bases identical to TRBD1. Trimming cost V 8 bases and J 6 bases; bases outside gene matches: 4. Per the germline V gene, CDR1 is SNHLY and CDR2 is FYNNEI. The CDR3 extends over 13 amino acids. The whole variable domain, filled in from reference TRBV2 and TRBJ2-2, reads EPEVTQTPSHQVTQMGQEVILRCVPISNHLYFYWYRQILGQKVEFLVSFYNNEISEKSEIFDDQFSVERPDGSNFTLKIRSTKLEDSAMYFCASRRQGAGELFFGEGSRLTVL.

V usage is TRBV5-6 and J usage is TRBJ2-5; either TRBD1 or TRBD2 may fit D (6 bases each). V dropped 3 bases and J dropped 2 bases, with 14 bases sitting between them. CDR3 length: 15 residues. Germline CDR1 SGHDT, CDR2 YYEEEE. CDR3 region: CASSSPGAVQETQYF. The CDR3 DNA is TGTGCCAGCAGCTCCCCGGGGGCGGTACAAGAGACCCAGTACTTC. Full variable domain (outside the CDR3, taken from reference TRBV5-6 and TRBJ2-5): DAGVTQSPTHLIKTRGQQVTLRCSPKSGHDTVSWYQQALGQGPQFIFQYYEEEERQRGNFPDRFSGHQFPNYSSELNVNALLLGDSALYLCASSSPGAVQETQYFGPGTRLLVL.